Listed here are 8 T cell receptor beta chains from one sample, sequenced in a study of PD-1 blockade in classical Hodgkin lymphoma. Produced via immunoSEQ multiplex PCR; TCRdb's table is partial and in-frame only. The profile shows over 10,000 clones, around 77% of them singletons. Each patient experienced a relapse that followed autologous stem cell transplantation, and brentuximab vedotin exposure varied. Sample: peripheral blood mononuclear cells (PBMCs), taken at baseline. The source of these receptors is a human donor with classical Hodgkin lymphoma.

The CDR3 spells CASSIDPDTGELFF. CDR3 nucleotides: TGTGCCAGCAGCATCGACCCCGACACCGGGGAGCTGTTTTTT. V and J are TRBV5-6 and TRBJ2-2, with no clear D. Trimming shortened V by 4 bases and J by 3 bases, and 10 bases separated the two germline ends. CDR3 length equals 14 residues. CDR1 and CDR2 from the germline V gene are SGHDT and YYEEEE. The variable domain in full, completed from reference TRBV5-6 and TRBJ2-2, reads DAGVTQSPTHLIKTRGQQVTLRCSPKSGHDTVSWYQQALGQGPQFIFQYYEEEERQRGNFPDRFSGHQFPNYSSELNVNALLLGDSALYLCASSIDPDTGELFFGEGSRLTVL.

This rearrangement joins TRBV6-5 to TRBJ1-6; D possibly corresponds to TRBD1 (5 bases). Trimming cost V 2 bases and J 10 bases, with 18 bases left between them. CDR1 is MNHEY and CDR2 is SVGAGI in the germline V gene. The CDR3 totals 16 residues. CDR3 sequence reads: CASSYLGGGGRSPLHF. The CDR3 bases are TGTGCCAGCAGTTACCTTGGCGGCGGGGGTAGATCACCCCTCCACTTT.

The CDR3 DNA reads as TGTGCCAGTAGTATAGGTACAGGGGGAGGCAATCAGCCCCAGCATTTT. It yields the protein CASSIGTGGGNQPQHF. The gene calls are TRBV19 and TRBJ1-5; 8 bases fit TRBD1. With 1 base clipped from V and 2 bases from J, the junction kept 4 bases outside the gene matches. This CDR3 region has 16 residues. The germline CDR1 and CDR2 sequences are LNHDA and SQIVND (reference sequence).

This chain uses TRBV15 with TRBJ1-6, with D possibly being TRBD1 (6 bases). The CDR3 has 20 amino acids. The V end was cut by 0 bases, the J end by 0 bases, with 18 bases between. From germline, CDR1 is LNHNV and CDR2 YYDKDF (reference sequence). CDR3 in DNA: TGTGCCACCAGCAGAGATGAGGCAGGGGATCTCAGCTCCTATAATTCACCCCTCCACTTT. This encodes CATSRDEAGDLSSYNSPLHF.

V usage is TRBV25-1 and J usage is TRBJ2-5; possible D gene TRBD1, 7 bases. The CDR3 totals 13 residues. With 6 bases removed from V and 4 bases from J, the gap between germline ends came to 12 bases. Germline lookup yields CDR1 MGHDK and CDR2 SYGVNS. The CDR3 region has the DNA TGTGCCAGCAGACCCAGGGGGGCAGAGACCCAGTACTTC. This gives the protein CASRPRGAETQYF.

This CDR3 reads CASSPILSPGGNYEQYF. CDR3 bases: TGTGCCAGCAGTCCTATTCTATCTCCCGGCGGAAACTACGAGCAGTACTTC. The chain links TRBV27 to TRBJ2-7; no firm D call. Trimming took 5 bases from V and 3 from J, leaving 23 bases between them. Germline V gene data show CDR1 as MNHEY and CDR2 as SMNVEV (reference sequence). CDR3 length: 17 residues.

J is TRBJ2-5 and V is TRBV6-1, with no clear D. Per the germline V gene, CDR1 is MNHNS and CDR2 is SASEGT. The CDR3 spans 11 residues. Trimming pared 4 bases from V and 2 bases from J, leaving 2 bases between. CDR3 sequence: CASSAQETQYF. DNA for the CDR3: TGTGCCAGCAGTGCACAAGAGACCCAGTACTTC.

The chain is built from TRBV10-1 and TRBJ2-3; 8 nucleotides agree with TRBD2. Losses at the gene ends were 7 bases for V and 5 bases for J; bases not matched to a gene: 20. Germline V lookup: CDR1 WNHNN, CDR2 SYGVQD (reference sequence). This CDR3 has 18 amino acids. CDR3 in amino acids: CASTAGRTSGGRIDTQYF. CDR3 coding DNA: TGCGCCAGCACGGCGGGTAGGACAAGCGGGGGTCGAATAGATACGCAGTATTTT.